This T cell receptor (beta chain) was recorded in a study of cytomegalovirus exposure and HLA in healthy donors. Study information: Clustering assigned 70% to 90% of the approximately 400 genotyped donors to the Caucasian-associated ancestry cluster.

CDR1 and CDR2 (germline): SGHTA, FQGNSA. This CDR3 comprises 15 residues. The V end was cut by 2 bases, the J end by 8 bases, with 16 bases between. A word on this clone: Its target is not known.

Broader study findings: Reports indicate that TCR beta sequences accurately predicted the HLA-A and HLA-B alleles of most subjects. A later analysis linked a missense DCLRE1C variant to TCR beta V- and J-gene trimming. Reports described diagnosis of cytomegalovirus status by the classifier as highly specific and sensitive.

Use of 60 Vbeta and 13 Jbeta primers characterized the PCR. TCRdb's copy holds only in-frame clones and misses some; the assay was immunoSEQ multiplex PCR. The sample contains roughly 55,000 clones, 65% to 80% of which appear only once. This TCR derives from a female donor in good health and CMV-seronegative. The V gene is TRBV7-2, the J gene TRBJ2-1; D may be TRBD2 (6 bases). Sequencing input: PBMCs. In DNA form, the CDR3 reads TGTGCCAGCAGCTTAAGGTCGGGACTCCCCGATGAGCAGTTCTTC. Its translation: CASSLRSGLPDEQFF.